Given below is one T cell receptor (beta chain) in context. Per the study methods: Reference gene primer amplification yielded estimated nucleated cell counts. The repertoire was sequenced with immunoSEQ multiplex PCR; TCRdb's copy has only in-frame clones and lacks some. V and J calls and clone size are given by that table; D and trimming were obtained from the DNA. The profile shows approximately 230,000 clones, roughly 90% of them singletons. The data originate from a study of blood T cell repertoires in COVID-19. V was clipped by 5 bases and J by 0 bases; unmatched bases: 7. Germline CDR1 and CDR2: SEHNR and FQNEAQ (reference sequence). This CDR3 contains 16 residues.

The sequencing sample was made of PBMCs or T cells enriched from blood (not recorded which). This sequence originates from a woman younger than 45 with acute COVID-19. The chain uses TRBV7-9 and TRBJ2-3; 8 bases fit TRBD2. CDR3 loop: CASSPTSGRSTDTQYF. The CDR3 DNA sequence: TGTGCCAGCAGCCCAACTAGCGGCAGAAGCACAGATACGCAGTATTTT. The whole variable domain, remainder taken from reference TRBV7-9 and TRBJ2-3, is DTGVSQNPRHKITKRGQNVTFRCDPISEHNRLYWYRQTLGQGPEFLTYFQNEAQLEKSRLLSDRFSAERPKGSFSTLEIQRTEQGDSAMYLCASSPTSGRSTDTQYFGPGTRLTVL.